The 20 T cell receptor beta chains below all came from one sample that was sequenced in a study of T cells in Graves' hyperthyroidism and ophthalmopathy. TCR beta CDR3 region amplification was performed from RNA transcripts. With the HTBI primer set, the TCR CDR3 went through a first round of RT-PCR. TCRdb passed the multiplex PCR reads through MiXCR, listing each CDR3 protein once. This table holds some 500,000 distinct CDR3 sequences, under 15% found once. The sequenced sample was blood. These receptors came from a woman younger than 30 with Graves' hyperthyroidism.

This clonotype was seen a handful of times. A read error may account for a junction end that differs from germline. The rearrangement links TRBV6-2 or TRBV6-3 to TRBJ1-1; 9 nucleotides align to TRBD1. This CDR3 has 19 amino acids. Germline CDR1 and CDR2: MNHEY and SVGEGT. The CDR3 region has the DNA TGTGTCAGCAACAACAGGCCCAAATCGCCGGGACAGGGCTCCACTGAAGCTTTCTTT. Translated: CVSNNRPKSPGQGSTEAFF.

V and J are TRBV14 and TRBJ2-2; 14 bases fit TRBD2. Trimming cost V 4 bases and J 5 bases; bases outside gene matches: 9. Looked up from germline, CDR1 is SGHDN and CDR2 is FVKESK. The CDR3 has 18 residues. The CDR3 DNA reads as TGTGCCAGCAGCCCGGGTAGGGGACTAGCGGGAGCGACCGGGGAGCTGTTTTTT. Amino acid sequence: CASSPGRGLAGATGELFF. Complete variable domain (other parts from reference TRBV14 and TRBJ2-2): EAGVTQFPSHSVIEKGQTVTLRCDPISGHDNLYWYRRVMGKEIKFLLHFVKESKQDESGMPNNRFLAERTGGTYSTLKVQPAELEDSGVYFCASSPGRGLAGATGELFFGEGSRLTVL.

This clonotype was detected ten times or more. The chain employs TRBV20-1 and TRBJ1-4; weak D call: TRBD1 (6 bases). V lost 1 base, J lost 0 bases, and 9 bases lay in between. CDR3 size: 15 residues. Germline CDR1 and CDR2: DFQATT and SNEGSKA (reference sequence). CDR3 DNA: TGCAGTGCTAGAGCCCGGACAGCAACTAATGAAAAACTGTTTTTT. Translating gives CSARARTATNEKLFF.

V gene TRBV12-3 or TRBV12-4 combines with J gene TRBJ2-4; TRBD2 agrees at 7 bases. Trimming cost V 6 bases and J 7 bases; bases outside gene matches: 6. There are 13 residues in the CDR3. CDR3 region: CASSLAEGNIQYF. The CDR3 bases are TGTGCCAGCAGCCTAGCGGAGGGGAACATTCAGTACTTC.

A few counts support this clonotype. The gene calls are TRBV9 and TRBJ2-1; D is unclear. The length of the CDR3 is 14 residues. V lost 3 bases, J lost 0 bases, and 7 bases lay in between. CDR1 and CDR2 from the germline V gene are SGDLS and YYNGEE. The CDR3 protein is CASSETNSYNEQFF. DNA for the CDR3: TGTGCCAGCAGCGAAACTAACTCCTACAATGAGCAGTTCTTC.

The rearrangement joins TRBV19 to TRBJ1-2; 11 nucleotides match TRBD1. The CDR3 has 15 residues. Germline V gene data show CDR1 as LNHDA and CDR2 as SQIVND (reference sequence). Trimming removed 7 bases from V and 0 bases from J; junction bases left unmatched: 4. Written as DNA, the CDR3 is TGTGCCAGTACCAGGGGACAGGGGGCTAACTATGGCTACACCTTC. It codes for CASTRGQGANYGYTF.

This clonotype has at least ten counts. V usage is TRBV11-1 and J usage is TRBJ2-7; possible D gene TRBD1, 5 bases. The length of the CDR3 is 15 residues. Between the trimmed V and J ends, which lost 5 bases and 4 bases, there was a span of 18 bases. Looked up from germline, CDR1 is SGHAT and CDR2 is FQDESV (reference sequence). The CDR3 DNA is TGTGCCAGCAGCCCTAGGGGCACGATCGGTTACGAGCAGTACTTC. This encodes CASSPRGTIGYEQYF.

CDR3 amino acids: CASRADRGGSGRARETQYF. The CDR3 coding sequence is TGTGCCAGCAGGGCTGACCGGGGGGGTAGCGGGAGGGCCAGAGAGACCCAGTACTTC. The gene calls are TRBV12-3 or TRBV12-4 and TRBJ2-5; 11 bases agree with TRBD2. The V segment lost 6 bases and the J segment 4 bases; nucleotides outside the gene matches: 19. The CDR3 totals 19 residues.

There are many counts of this clonotype. The rearrangement links TRBV2 to TRBJ1-6; no clear D. V dropped 8 bases and J dropped 10 bases, with 12 bases sitting between them. The germline CDR1 and CDR2 sequences are SNHLY and FYNNEI. CDR3 length equals 12 residues. CDR3 residues: CASRFVTSPLHF. Here the CDR3 DNA reads TGTGCCAGCCGATTCGTCACATCACCCCTCCACTTT. Based on the CDR3 plus reference TRBV2 and TRBJ1-6, the full variable domain is EPEVTQTPSHQVTQMGQEVILRCVPISNHLYFYWYRQILGQKVEFLVSFYNNEISEKSEIFDDQFSVERPDGSNFTLKIRSTKLEDSAMYFCASRFVTSPLHFGNGTRLTVT.

This clonotype has more than one count but fewer than ten. The chain employs TRBV20-1 and TRBJ2-7, with 8 bases that match TRBD2. The trim removed 1 base at V and 6 bases at J, leaving 11 bases unmatched. In germline, CDR1 is DFQATT, CDR2 SNEGSKA (reference sequence). CDR3 length: 15 amino acids. The CDR3 DNA follows: TGCAGTGCTAGAGCCGCAGAAGCGGGAGTGTCCGAGCAGTACTTC. Protein: CSARAAEAGVSEQYF.

This clonotype was observed once. The gene calls are TRBV7-3 and TRBJ2-5; perhaps D is TRBD1 or TRBD2 (6 bases each). V was clipped by 4 bases and J by 9 bases, with 21 bases between them. This CDR3 contains 15 residues. Germline CDR1 and CDR2: SGHTA and FQGTGA. The CDR3 sequence: CASSSAGGGPEAQYF. The DNA of the CDR3 is TGTGCCAGCAGCTCGGCAGGAGGGGGGCCTGAGGCCCAGTACTTC. Based on the CDR3 plus reference TRBV7-3 and TRBJ2-5, the full variable domain is GAGVSQTPSNKVTEKGKYVELRCDPISGHTALYWYRQSLGQGPEFLIYFQGTGAADDSGLPNDRFFAVRPEGSVSTLKIQRTERGDSAVYLCASSSAGGGPEAQYFGPGTRLLVL.

This clonotype occurred many times. The chain employs TRBV20-1 and TRBJ2-3; 9 bases fit TRBD2. CDR3 size: 15 residues. The germline V gene has CDR1 DFQATT and CDR2 SNEGSKA (reference sequence). Unmatched junction bases numbered 6, after V lost 0 bases and J lost 5 bases. As DNA, the CDR3 is TGCAGTGCTAGAGAAGCTAGCGGGACTGGAGATACGCAGTATTTT. Translation: CSAREASGTGDTQYF.

V and J are TRBV5-1 and TRBJ2-1; a possible D gene is TRBD1 (5 bases). Germline V gene data show CDR1 as SGHRS and CDR2 as YFSETQ. This CDR3 spans 15 amino acids. Trimming cost V 2 bases and J 1 base, with 10 bases left between them. CDR3 nucleotides: TGCGCCAGCAGCTTCTCGACAGTTTCCTACAATGAGCAGTTCTTC. Translation gives CASSFSTVSYNEQFF.

This clonotype showed up many times. The chain has TRBV3-1 and TRBJ2-1, with 10 bases identical to TRBD1. Germline values: CDR1 LGHDT, CDR2 YNNKEL (reference sequence). J gave up 7 bases and V 4 bases, and 7 bases lay outside the gene matches. The CDR3 runs to 15 residues. The CDR3 DNA reads as TGTGCCAGCAGCCTTAGACAGGGGGCGCATAATGAGCAGTTCTTC. Its translation is CASSLRQGAHNEQFF.

The rearrangement joins TRBV19 to TRBJ1-1; tentative D call: TRBD1 (5 bases). Germline CDR1 is LNHDA and CDR2 is SQIVND (reference sequence). The CDR3 sequence is 13 residues long. The germline V and J ends were trimmed by 2 bases and 7 bases, with 11 bases remaining between them. The DNA of the CDR3 is TGTGCCAGTAGTATATGGGGCGAGGTTGAAGCTTTCTTT. The encoded protein is CASSIWGEVEAFF.

This clonotype was seen ten or more times. This sequence joins TRBV12-3 or TRBV12-4 and TRBJ1-2; D possibly corresponds to TRBD1 (5 bases). CDR3 size: 17 residues. Trimming cost V 0 bases and J 3 bases, with 17 bases left between them. This CDR3 is CASSLASRAGSDYGYTF. The DNA of the CDR3 is TGTGCCAGCAGTTTAGCTAGTCGGGCAGGGTCGGACTATGGCTACACCTTC.

This sequence joins TRBV6-1 and TRBJ2-3; no reliable D call. Germline V gives CDR1 MNHNS, CDR2 SASEGT. The CDR3 covers 12 residues. V was pared by 6 bases and J by 7 bases, with 11 bases between. The CDR3 is CASSETVNTQYF. CDR3 bases: TGTGCCAGCAGCGAGACCGTTAATACGCAGTATTTT.

This clonotype was recorded many times. The V call is TRBV13, the J call TRBJ2-2; tentatively, D is TRBD1 (6 bases). The V and J ends lost 7 bases and 7 bases respectively, with 13 bases between them. CDR3 length equals 13 residues. The V gene's germline CDR1 is PRHDT and CDR2 FYEKMQ (reference sequence). This chain's CDR3 is CASNRGGIGELFF. The DNA of the CDR3 is TGTGCCAGCAACAGAGGGGGAATCGGGGAGCTGTTTTTT.

This clonotype was seen at least ten times. The DNA of the CDR3 is TGTGCCAGCAGTCCCGCCAAGAACACTGAAGCTTTCTTT. It codes for CASSPAKNTEAFF. The chain combines TRBV12-3 or TRBV12-4 with TRBJ1-1; no clear D gene. The CDR3 sequence is 13 residues long. V was pared by 5 bases and J by 1 base, with 8 bases between.

DNA of the CDR3: TGTGCCAGCAGCCTGACAGGGTCGTCGGAGACCCAGTACTTC. Translation: CASSLTGSSETQYF. The rearrangement links TRBV28 to TRBJ2-5; 7 bases fit TRBD1. The CDR3 is 14 residues long. CDR1 is MDHEN and CDR2 is SYDVKM in the germline V gene. Trimming cost V 6 bases and J 5 bases; bases outside gene matches: 9. The complete variable domain, with remaining parts taken from reference TRBV28 and TRBJ2-5, reads DVKVTQSSRYLVKRTGEKVFLECVQDMDHENMFWYRQDPGLGLRLIYFSYDVKMKEKGDIPEGYSVSREKKERFSLILESASTNQTSMYLCASSLTGSSETQYFGPGTRLLVL.